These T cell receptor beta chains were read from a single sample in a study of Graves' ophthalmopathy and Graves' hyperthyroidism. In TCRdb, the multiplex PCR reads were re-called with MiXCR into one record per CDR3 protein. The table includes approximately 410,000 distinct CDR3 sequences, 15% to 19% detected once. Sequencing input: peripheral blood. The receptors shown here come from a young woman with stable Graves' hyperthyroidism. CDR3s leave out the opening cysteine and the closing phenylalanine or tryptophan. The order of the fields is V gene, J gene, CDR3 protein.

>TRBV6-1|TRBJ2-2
ASKLSPTSTGELF
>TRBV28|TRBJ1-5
ASEGGTPYQPQH
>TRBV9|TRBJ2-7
ASSVGGGLSYEQY
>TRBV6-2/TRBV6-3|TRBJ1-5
ASSSGRVRQPQH
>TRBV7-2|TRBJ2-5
ASTQGAGGETQY
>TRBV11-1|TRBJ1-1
ASSPAGTGNTEAF
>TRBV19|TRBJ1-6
ASSFTDSPLH
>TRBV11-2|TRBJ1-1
ASSKVKTPWRAF
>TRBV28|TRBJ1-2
ASREGSNRVGYT
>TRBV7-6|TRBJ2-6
ASSFSGSGANVLT
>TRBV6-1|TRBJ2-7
ASSGWDRMAPYEQY
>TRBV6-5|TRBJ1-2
ASSLLGDRWGYT
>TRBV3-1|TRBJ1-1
ASSHPTGPGREAF
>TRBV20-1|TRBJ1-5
SALNRNRNQPQH
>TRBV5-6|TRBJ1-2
ASSLGRTYGYT
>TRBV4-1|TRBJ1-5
ASSQDRSSANQPQH
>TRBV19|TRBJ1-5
ATFPGTGVDQPQH
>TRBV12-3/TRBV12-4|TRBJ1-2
ASRPKGQGISYT
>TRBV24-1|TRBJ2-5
ATSDLQGTGGQETQY
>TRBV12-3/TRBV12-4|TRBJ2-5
ASSSGGTETQY
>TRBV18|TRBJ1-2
ASSISGTDGYT
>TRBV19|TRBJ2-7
ASSISENTYEQY
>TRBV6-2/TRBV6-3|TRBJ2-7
ASTARDEQY
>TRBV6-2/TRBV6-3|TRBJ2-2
ASTKLGTGTTGELL
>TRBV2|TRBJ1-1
ASRQAGNWGTEAF
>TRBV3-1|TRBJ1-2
ASSQLGRGYYGYT
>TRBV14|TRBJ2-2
ASSQDPYTNRDSSSNTGELF
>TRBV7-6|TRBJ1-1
ASSPSQGPNTEAF
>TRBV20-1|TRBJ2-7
SARSAGVFEQY
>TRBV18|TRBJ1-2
ASSPRTLGAGNYGYT
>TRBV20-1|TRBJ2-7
SARDASGEYEQY
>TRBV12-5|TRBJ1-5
ASGLAGVQPQH
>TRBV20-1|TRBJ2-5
SARGLVTETQY
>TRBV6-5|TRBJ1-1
ASSYAGRTEAF
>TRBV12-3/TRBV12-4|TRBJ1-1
ASSNRKDTEAF
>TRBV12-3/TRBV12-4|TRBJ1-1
ASSPFQGARDTEAF
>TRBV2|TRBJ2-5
ASSLEETQY
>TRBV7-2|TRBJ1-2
ASSLHSGTPYGYT
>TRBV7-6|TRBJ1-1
ASSTTANTEAF
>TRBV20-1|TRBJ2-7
SARTGTGGSPYEQY
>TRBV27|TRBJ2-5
ASSLWGGRQETQY
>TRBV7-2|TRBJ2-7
ASSLWTGYEQY
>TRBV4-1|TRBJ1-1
ASSQGTGGTNTEAF
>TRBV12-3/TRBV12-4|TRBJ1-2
ASSRGGYT
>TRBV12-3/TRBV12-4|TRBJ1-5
ASSLFDSNQPQH
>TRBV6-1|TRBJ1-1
ASSESADWNTEAF
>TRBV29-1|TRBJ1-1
SVKGGLTEAF
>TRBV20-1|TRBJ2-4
SAGGPTLAKNIQY
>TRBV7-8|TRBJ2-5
ASSSPRTSGRQETQY
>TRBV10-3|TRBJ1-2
AISDSTGDGYT